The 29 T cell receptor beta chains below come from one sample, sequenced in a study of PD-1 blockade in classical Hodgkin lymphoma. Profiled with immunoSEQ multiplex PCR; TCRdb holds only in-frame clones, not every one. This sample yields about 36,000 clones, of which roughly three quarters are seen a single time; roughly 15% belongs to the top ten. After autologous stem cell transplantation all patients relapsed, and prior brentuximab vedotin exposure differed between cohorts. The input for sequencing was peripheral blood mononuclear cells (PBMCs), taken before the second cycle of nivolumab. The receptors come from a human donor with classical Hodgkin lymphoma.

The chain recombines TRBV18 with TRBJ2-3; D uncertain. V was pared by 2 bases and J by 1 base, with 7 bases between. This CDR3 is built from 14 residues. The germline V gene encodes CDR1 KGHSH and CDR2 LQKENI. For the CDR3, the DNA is TGTGCCAGCTCACCAGTGAAAGGCACAGATACGCAGTATTTT. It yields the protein CASSPVKGTDTQYF.

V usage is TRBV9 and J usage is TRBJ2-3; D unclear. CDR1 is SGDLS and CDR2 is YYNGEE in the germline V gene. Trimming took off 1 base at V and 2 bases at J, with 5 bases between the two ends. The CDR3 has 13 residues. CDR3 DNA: TGTGCCAGCAGCGTAATGCCCACAGATACGCAGTATTTT. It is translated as CASSVMPTDTQYF.

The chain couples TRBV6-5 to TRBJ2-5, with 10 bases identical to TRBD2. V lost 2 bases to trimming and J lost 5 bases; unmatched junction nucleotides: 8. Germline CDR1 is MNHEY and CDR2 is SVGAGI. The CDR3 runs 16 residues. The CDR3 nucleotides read TGTGCCAGCAGTTACACAGGAAGCGGGGGGGCCGAGACCCAGTACTTC. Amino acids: CASSYTGSGGAETQYF.

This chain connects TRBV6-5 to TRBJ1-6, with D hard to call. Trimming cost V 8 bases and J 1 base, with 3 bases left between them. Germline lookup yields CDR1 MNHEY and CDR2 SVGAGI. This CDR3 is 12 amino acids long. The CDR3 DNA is TGTGCCAGCTCTTCCTATAATTCACCCCTCCACTTT. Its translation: CASSSYNSPLHF.

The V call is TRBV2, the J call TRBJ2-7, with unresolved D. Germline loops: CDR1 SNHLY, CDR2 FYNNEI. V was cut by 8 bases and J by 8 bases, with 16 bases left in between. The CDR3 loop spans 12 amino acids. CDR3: CASRVNPFKQYF. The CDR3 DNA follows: TGTGCCAGCCGGGTCAACCCCTTTAAGCAGTACTTC.

In nucleotides, the CDR3 is TGTGCCAGCAATCTTAGGAGGGACCTATCCCCACAAGAGACCCAGTACTTC. Its translation is CASNLRRDLSPQETQYF. This rearrangement joins TRBV28 to TRBJ2-5, with D possibly TRBD2 on 6 matching bases. The CDR3 length is 17 residues. Looked up from germline, CDR1 is MDHEN and CDR2 is SYDVKM. The V gene lost 7 bases and the J gene lost 2 bases, with 23 bases spanning the gap.

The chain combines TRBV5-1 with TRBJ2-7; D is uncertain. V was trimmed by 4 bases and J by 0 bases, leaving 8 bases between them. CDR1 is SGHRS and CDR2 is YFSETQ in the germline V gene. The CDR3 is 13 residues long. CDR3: CASSKYSSYEQYF. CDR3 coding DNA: TGCGCCAGCAGCAAGTATTCCTCCTACGAGCAGTACTTC.

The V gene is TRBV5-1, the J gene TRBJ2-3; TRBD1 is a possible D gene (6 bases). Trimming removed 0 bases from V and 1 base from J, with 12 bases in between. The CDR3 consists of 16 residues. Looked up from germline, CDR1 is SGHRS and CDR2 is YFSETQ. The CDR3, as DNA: TGCGCCAGCAGCTTGGCACCCAAGGGGGGCACAGATACGCAGTATTTT. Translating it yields CASSLAPKGGTDTQYF.

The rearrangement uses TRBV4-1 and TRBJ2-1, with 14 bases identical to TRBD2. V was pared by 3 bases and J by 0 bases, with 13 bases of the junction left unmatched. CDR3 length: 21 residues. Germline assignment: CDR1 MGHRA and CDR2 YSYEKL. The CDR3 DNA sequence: TGCGCCAGCAGCCAGGGACTAGCGGGGGCCATTGCGTCCAGCTCCTACAATGAGCAGTTCTTC. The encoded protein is CASSQGLAGAIASSSYNEQFF.

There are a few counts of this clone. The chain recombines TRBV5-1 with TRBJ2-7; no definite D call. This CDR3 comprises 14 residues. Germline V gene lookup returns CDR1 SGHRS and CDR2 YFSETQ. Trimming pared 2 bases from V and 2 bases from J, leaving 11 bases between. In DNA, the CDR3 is TGCGCCAGCAGCTTATCCCCTGACACCTACGAGCAGTACTTC. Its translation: CASSLSPDTYEQYF.

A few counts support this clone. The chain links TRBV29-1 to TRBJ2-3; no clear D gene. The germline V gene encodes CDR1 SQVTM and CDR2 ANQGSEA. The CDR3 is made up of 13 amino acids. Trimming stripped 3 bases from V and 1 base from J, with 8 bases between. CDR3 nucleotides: TGCAGCGTTGACGGGCTAGGCACAGATACGCAGTATTTT. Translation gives CSVDGLGTDTQYF.

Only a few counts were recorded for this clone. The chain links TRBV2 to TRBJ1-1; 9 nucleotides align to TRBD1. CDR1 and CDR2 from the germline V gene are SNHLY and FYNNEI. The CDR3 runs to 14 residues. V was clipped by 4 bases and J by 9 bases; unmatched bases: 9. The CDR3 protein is CASSAIQGAQKAFF. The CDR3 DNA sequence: TGTGCCAGCAGTGCCATACAGGGGGCGCAGAAAGCTTTCTTT.

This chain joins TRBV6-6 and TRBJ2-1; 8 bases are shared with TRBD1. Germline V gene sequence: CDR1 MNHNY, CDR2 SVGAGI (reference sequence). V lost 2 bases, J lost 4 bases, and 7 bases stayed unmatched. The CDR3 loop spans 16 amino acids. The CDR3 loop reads CASSYRTGTFYNEQFF. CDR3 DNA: TGTGCCAGCAGTTACCGGACAGGGACCTTTTACAATGAGCAGTTCTTC.

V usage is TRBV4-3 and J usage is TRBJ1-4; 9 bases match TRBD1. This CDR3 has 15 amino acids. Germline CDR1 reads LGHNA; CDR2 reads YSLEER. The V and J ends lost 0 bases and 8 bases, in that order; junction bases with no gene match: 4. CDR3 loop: CASSQEGQGWEKLFF. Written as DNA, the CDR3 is TGCGCCAGCAGCCAAGAAGGACAGGGGTGGGAAAAACTGTTTTTT.

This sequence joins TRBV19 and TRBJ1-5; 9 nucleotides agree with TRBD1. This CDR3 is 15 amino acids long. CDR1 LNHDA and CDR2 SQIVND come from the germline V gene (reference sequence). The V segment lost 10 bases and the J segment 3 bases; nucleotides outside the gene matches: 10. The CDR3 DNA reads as TGTGCCACCAAACAGGGACAGGGCTCCAATCAGCCCCAGCATTTT. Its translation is CATKQGQGSNQPQHF. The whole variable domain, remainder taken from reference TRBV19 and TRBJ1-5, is DGGITQSPKYLFRKEGQNVTLSCEQNLNHDAMYWYRQDPGQGLRLIYYSQIVNDFQKGDIAEGYSVSREKKESFPLTVTSAQKNPTAFYLCATKQGQGSNQPQHFGDGTRLSIL.

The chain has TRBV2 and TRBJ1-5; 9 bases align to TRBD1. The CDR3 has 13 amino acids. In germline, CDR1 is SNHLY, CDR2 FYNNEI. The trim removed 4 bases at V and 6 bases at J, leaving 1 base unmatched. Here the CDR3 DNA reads TGTGCCAGCAGTGGGACAGGGGCTCAGCCCCAGCATTTT. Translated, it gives CASSGTGAQPQHF.

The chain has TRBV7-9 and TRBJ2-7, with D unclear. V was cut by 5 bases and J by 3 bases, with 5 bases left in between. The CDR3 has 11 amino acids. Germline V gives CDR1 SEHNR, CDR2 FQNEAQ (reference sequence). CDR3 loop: CASSGYYEQYF. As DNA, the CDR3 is TGTGCCAGCAGCGGATACTACGAGCAGTACTTC.

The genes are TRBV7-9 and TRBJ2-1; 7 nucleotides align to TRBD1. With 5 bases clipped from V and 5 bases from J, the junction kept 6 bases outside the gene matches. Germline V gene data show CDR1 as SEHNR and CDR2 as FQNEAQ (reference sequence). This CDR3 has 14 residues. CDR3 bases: TGTGCCAGCAGCCCTCAGACAGGGAACAATGAGCAGTTCTTC. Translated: CASSPQTGNNEQFF.

The chain's CDR3 is CSVEIGLAGINEQFF. Written as DNA, the CDR3 is TGCAGCGTTGAAATAGGGCTAGCGGGAATTAATGAGCAGTTCTTC. The rearrangement links TRBV29-1 to TRBJ2-1; 9 bases fit TRBD2. CDR3 size: 15 residues. Germline values: CDR1 SQVTM, CDR2 ANQGSEA. The ends lost 2 bases at V and 7 bases at J; junction bases unmatched: 9.

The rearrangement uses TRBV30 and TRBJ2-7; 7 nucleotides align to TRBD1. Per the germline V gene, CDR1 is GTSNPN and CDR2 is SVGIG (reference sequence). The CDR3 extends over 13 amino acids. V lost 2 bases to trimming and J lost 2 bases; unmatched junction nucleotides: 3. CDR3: CAWSIDRAYEQYF. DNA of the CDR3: TGTGCCTGGAGTATAGACAGGGCCTACGAGCAGTACTTC.

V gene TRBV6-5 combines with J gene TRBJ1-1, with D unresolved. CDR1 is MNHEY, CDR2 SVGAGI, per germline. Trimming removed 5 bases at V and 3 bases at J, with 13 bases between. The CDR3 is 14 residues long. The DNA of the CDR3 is TGTGCCAGCAGTCCATCCCAGGTGCACACTGAAGCTTTCTTT. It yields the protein CASSPSQVHTEAFF.

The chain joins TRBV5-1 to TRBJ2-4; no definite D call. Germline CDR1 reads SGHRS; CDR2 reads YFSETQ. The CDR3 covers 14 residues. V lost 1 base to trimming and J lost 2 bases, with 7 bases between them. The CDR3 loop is CASSLTVTKNIQYF. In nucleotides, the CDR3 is TGCGCCAGCAGCTTGACAGTGACCAAAAACATTCAGTACTTC.

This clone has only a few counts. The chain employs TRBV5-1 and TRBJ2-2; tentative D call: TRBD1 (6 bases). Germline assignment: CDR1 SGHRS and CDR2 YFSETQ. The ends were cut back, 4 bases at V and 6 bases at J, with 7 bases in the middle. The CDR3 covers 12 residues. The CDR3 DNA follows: TGCGCCAGCAGCCGGACAGCCGGGGAGCTGTTTTTT. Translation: CASSRTAGELFF. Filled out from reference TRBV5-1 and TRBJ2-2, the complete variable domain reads KAGVTQTPRYLIKTRGQQVTLSCSPISGHRSVSWYQQTPGQGLQFLFEYFSETQRNKGNFPGRFSGRQFSNSRSEMNVSTLELGDSALYLCASSRTAGELFFGEGSRLTVL.

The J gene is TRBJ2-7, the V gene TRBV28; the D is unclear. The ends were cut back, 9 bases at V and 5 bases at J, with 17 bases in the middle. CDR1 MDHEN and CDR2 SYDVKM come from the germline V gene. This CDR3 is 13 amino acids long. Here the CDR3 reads CASSNWATDEQYF. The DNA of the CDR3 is TGTGCCAGTTCTAATTGGGCAACCGACGAGCAGTACTTC.

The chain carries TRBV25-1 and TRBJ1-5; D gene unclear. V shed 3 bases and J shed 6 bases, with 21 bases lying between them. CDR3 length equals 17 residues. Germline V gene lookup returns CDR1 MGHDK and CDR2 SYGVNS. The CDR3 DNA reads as TGTGCCAGCAGTGAGGGAAATTTCGGACTGTCGAGTCAGCCCCAGCATTTT. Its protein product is CASSEGNFGLSSQPQHF.

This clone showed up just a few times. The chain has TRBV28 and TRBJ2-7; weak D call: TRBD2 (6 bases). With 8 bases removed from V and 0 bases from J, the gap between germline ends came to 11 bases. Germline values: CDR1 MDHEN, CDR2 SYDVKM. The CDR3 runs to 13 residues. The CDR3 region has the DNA TGTGCCAGCGGGGTGGACTACTCCTACGAGCAGTACTTC. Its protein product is CASGVDYSYEQYF.

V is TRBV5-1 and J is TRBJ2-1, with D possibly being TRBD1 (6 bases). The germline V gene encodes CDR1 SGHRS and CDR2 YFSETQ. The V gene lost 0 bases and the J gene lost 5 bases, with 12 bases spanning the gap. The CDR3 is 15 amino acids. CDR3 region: CASSLGNRANNEQFF. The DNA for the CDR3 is TGCGCCAGCAGCTTGGGGAACAGGGCGAACAATGAGCAGTTCTTC. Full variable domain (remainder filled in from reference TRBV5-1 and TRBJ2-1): KAGVTQTPRYLIKTRGQQVTLSCSPISGHRSVSWYQQTPGQGLQFLFEYFSETQRNKGNFPGRFSGRQFSNSRSEMNVSTLELGDSALYLCASSLGNRANNEQFFGPGTRLTVL.

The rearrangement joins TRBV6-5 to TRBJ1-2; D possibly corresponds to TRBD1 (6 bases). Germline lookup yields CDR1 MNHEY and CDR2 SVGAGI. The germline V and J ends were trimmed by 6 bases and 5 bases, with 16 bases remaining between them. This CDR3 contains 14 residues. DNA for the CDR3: TGTGCCAGCAGGCGGGGGCCAGGAGAATATGGCTACACCTTC. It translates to CASRRGPGEYGYTF.

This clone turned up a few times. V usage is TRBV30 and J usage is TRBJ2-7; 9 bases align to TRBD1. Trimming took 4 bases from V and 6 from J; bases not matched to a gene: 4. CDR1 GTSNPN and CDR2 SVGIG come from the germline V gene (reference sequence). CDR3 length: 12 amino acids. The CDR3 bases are TGTGCCTGGAACAGACAGGGGGGCGAGCAGTACTTC. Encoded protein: CAWNRQGGEQYF.